This T cell receptor beta chain was recovered during a study of response to subunit inactivated influenza vaccine. Deletions cut 0 bases from V and 9 bases from J, with 10 bases between. Germline CDR1 SGDLS, CDR2 YYNGEE. The CDR3 runs 13 residues. TCRdb reanalysed the RT-PCR reads using MiXCR and keeps one entry per CDR3 protein. The sample lists 650,000 or so distinct CDR3 sequences, around 15% seen once, with about 7.4% in the top ten. The input for sequencing was PBMCs from blood, taken 14 to 15 days before vaccination. The receptor was isolated from a man aged 45-65 years who received an inactivated influenza vaccine. This chain connects TRBV9 to TRBJ2-1; D not resolved. The CDR3 DNA follows: TGTGCCAGCAGCGTAGGAGTCCGGTCTGAGCAGTTCTTC. Its protein is CASSVGVRSEQFF.